The clone carrying this T cell receptor beta chain was counted a few times. What it binds is unknown. From germline, CDR1 is SGHRS and CDR2 YFSETQ. The length of the CDR3 is 16 residues. V trimming: 1 base; J trimming: 0 bases; junction bases outside the gene matches: 6. This entry comes from a study of blood T cells in healthy people across ages. Whole-study results and caveats: Age brought a roughly linear fall in TCR beta diversity measured per million T cells.

Using a J-beta primer mix together with a sample-barcoded 5' primer, a second PCR was run for about 6 to 11 cycles. One entry per CDR3 protein results from TCRdb running MiXCR on the 5' RACE reads. The sample carries hundreds of thousands of distinct CDR3 sequences, 40% to 50% recorded once. The sequenced sample was blood. V is TRBV5-1 and J is TRBJ2-7; 8 bases map to TRBD2. The source is a man aged 55 to 70 in good health. The DNA for the CDR3 is TGCGCCAGCAGCTTGAGCAGGCGGGGGGACTCCTACGAGCAGTACTTC. Its translation is CASSLSRRGDSYEQYF.